Listed below are T cell receptor beta chains from one sample, sequenced in a study of blood T cell repertoires in COVID-19. The method was immunoSEQ multiplex PCR; TCRdb's version includes in-frame clones alone and lacks a portion of them. The sample carries more than 120,000 clones, about 85% recorded once. The sequencing input was peripheral blood. These receptors were obtained from a human donor with acute or convalescent COVID-19. The donor label of this sample is uncertain. CDR3s include the opening cysteine and the closing phenylalanine or tryptophan. A D gene is named only where the DNA matches it firmly. The size entry is marked missing in some rows and otherwise reads once, few, many or a size class.

CDR3aa | CDR3nt | abundance | d_gene | j_gene | v_gene
CATSDSLRDGGYTF | TGTGCCACCAGTGATTCTCTGAGGGATGGGGGCTACACCTTC | . | . | TRBJ1-2 | TRBV24-1
CASSQDIWDSRYNEQFF | TGTGCCAGCAGCCAAGATATATGGGACAGTCGATACAATGAGCAGTTCTTC | . | TRBD1 | TRBJ2-1 | TRBV4-2
CASSIQVSSGANVLTF | TGTGCCAGCAGCATACAGGTTTCCTCTGGGGCCAACGTCCTGACTTTC | . | . | TRBJ2-6 | TRBV7-3
CASSPPGDRPPYF | TGTGCCAGCTCACCACCGGGAGATAGGCCCCCGTACTTC | . | . | TRBJ2-7 | TRBV18
CAWTGQAHNQPQHF | TGTGCCTGGACTGGACAGGCCCACAATCAGCCCCAGCATTTT | . | TRBD1 | TRBJ1-5 | TRBV30
CASSSVPGGDQPQHF | TGTGCCAGCAGTTCAGTTCCAGGGGGCGATCAGCCCCAGCATTTT | . | TRBD1 | TRBJ1-5 | TRBV28
CAISESRQGEAFF | TGTGCCATCAGTGAGTCGCGGCAGGGGGAAGCTTTCTTT | . | . | TRBJ1-1 | TRBV10-3
CASRRTGGGGYTF | TGTGCCAGCAGGCGGACAGGAGGAGGTGGCTACACCTTC | . | TRBD1 | TRBJ1-2 | TRBV27
CASSSLGSSYNSPLHF | TGTGCCAGCAGCTCTCTCGGGAGCTCCTATAATTCACCCCTCCACTTT | . | . | TRBJ1-6 | TRBV6-6
CASSEYASGGPTDTQYF | TGTGCCAGCAGTGAATATGCTAGCGGGGGGCCCACAGATACGCAGTATTTT | . | TRBD2 | TRBJ2-3 | TRBV25-1
CASSRWQGAGNTIYF | TGTGCCAGCAGCAGGTGGCAGGGTGCTGGAAACACCATATATTTT | . | . | TRBJ1-3 | TRBV5-4
CASSINGYNEQFF | TGTGCCAGTAGTATAAACGGGTACAATGAGCAGTTCTTC | . | . | TRBJ2-1 | TRBV19
CASSILQGSYGYTF | TGTGCCAGCAGTATATTACAGGGATCCTATGGCTACACCTTC | . | . | TRBJ1-2 | TRBV28
CASSYHGTSSYEQYF | TGTGCCAGCAGCTATCACGGGACTAGCAGCTACGAGCAGTACTTC | . | TRBD2 | TRBJ2-7 | TRBV11-2
CASSYRTGVADTQYF | TGTGCCAGCAGCTACCGGACAGGGGTGGCAGATACGCAGTATTTT | once | TRBD1 | TRBJ2-3 | TRBV9
CASSRTTSYEQYF | TGTGCCAGCAGTCGGACTACCTCCTACGAGCAGTACTTC | . | . | TRBJ2-7 | TRBV9
CASSQDPRGHYGYTF | TGCGCCAGCAGCCAAGATCCCAGGGGTCACTATGGCTACACCTTC | . | . | TRBJ1-2 | TRBV4-3
CSVEDLGRTEAFF | TGCAGCGTTGAAGATCTGGGGAGGACCGAAGCTTTCTTT | . | . | TRBJ1-1 | TRBV29-1
CASRGTGAVEAFF | TGTGCCAGCAGGGGGACAGGGGCGGTAGAAGCTTTCTTT | . | TRBD1 | TRBJ1-1 | TRBV25-1
CASSPSPGLAGGVNTGELFF | TGTGCCAGCAGCCCCTCTCCGGGACTAGCGGGGGGGGTCAACACCGGGGAGCTGTTTTTT | . | TRBD2 | TRBJ2-2 | TRBV14
CASSYLGLGEQFF | TGTGCCAGCAGTTACTTGGGACTAGGTGAGCAGTTCTTC | few | TRBD2 | TRBJ2-1 | TRBV6-2/TRBV6-3
CASSLRAGGSTDTQYF | TGTGCCAGCAGCTTACGGGCAGGAGGTAGCACAGATACGCAGTATTTT | . | . | TRBJ2-3 | TRBV7-3
CALKTAIMNTEAFF | TGTGCCTTGAAGACAGCGATCATGAACACTGAAGCTTTCTTT | few | . | TRBJ1-1 | TRBV30
CASTGQGADEQYF | TGTGCCAGCACAGGACAGGGGGCGGACGAGCAGTACTTC | . | TRBD1 | TRBJ2-7 | TRBV2
CASSQGNAGTDTQYF | TGTGCCAGCAGCCAAGGGAACGCGGGCACAGATACGCAGTATTTT | . | . | TRBJ2-3 | TRBV3-1/TRBV3-2
CSAARGPGQPQHF | TGCAGCGCCGCGCGCGGTCCGGGTCAGCCCCAGCATTTT | few | . | TRBJ1-5 | TRBV29-1
CASSQGDGSNQPQHF | TGTGCCAGCTCACAAGGGGATGGAAGCAATCAGCCCCAGCATTTT | . | . | TRBJ1-5 | TRBV18
CASSPQQGTNNQPQHF | TGTGCCAGCTCACCCCAACAGGGGACGAATAATCAGCCCCAGCATTTT | once | TRBD1 | TRBJ1-5 | TRBV18
CASSLPGLGAYEQFF | TGTGCTAGCAGCTTGCCGGGACTAGGAGCCTATGAGCAGTTCTTC | . | TRBD2 | TRBJ2-1 | TRBV7-7
CASSPIQGGISGNTIYF | TGTGCCAGCAGCCCAATACAGGGGGGAATCTCTGGAAACACCATATATTTT | . | TRBD1 | TRBJ1-3 | TRBV9
CATSDPRTGGVDTQYF | TGTGCCACCAGTGATCCCCGGACAGGGGGCGTAGATACGCAGTATTTT | . | TRBD1 | TRBJ2-3 | TRBV24-1
CASSLAKGQGDSPLHF | TGCGCCAGCAGCCTGGCCAAGGGACAGGGGGATTCACCCCTCCACTTT | . | TRBD1 | TRBJ1-6 | TRBV5-1
CASRGLAGHNSYNEQFF | TGTGCCAGTAGAGGACTAGCGGGACACAACTCCTACAATGAGCAGTTCTTC | . | TRBD2 | TRBJ2-1 | TRBV19
CASSSPRRDTEAFF | TGTGCCAGCAGCTCACCGAGGCGGGACACTGAAGCTTTCTTT | . | . | TRBJ1-1 | TRBV7-2
CASSLSGTNYGYTF | TGTGCCAGCAGCTTAAGCGGCACTAACTATGGCTACACCTTC | . | . | TRBJ1-2 | TRBV7-3
CAISARDRGLNEQFF | TGTGCCATCAGTGCCCGGGACAGGGGATTGAATGAGCAGTTCTTC | once | TRBD1 | TRBJ2-1 | TRBV10-3
CASSRQVSTYNEQFF | TGTGCCAGCAGCCGCCAGGTGTCTACCTACAATGAGCAGTTCTTC | . | . | TRBJ2-1 | TRBV9
CASSYGDSEVYGYTF | TGTGCCAGCAGTTATGGGGACAGTGAGGTCTATGGCTACACCTTC | . | TRBD1 | TRBJ1-2 | TRBV6-5
CASSSAGRNYGYTF | TGTGCCAGCAGCTCGGCGGGGCGAAACTATGGCTACACCTTC | . | . | TRBJ1-2 | TRBV13
CASSKGGDLSGNTIYF | TGTGCCAGCAGCAAAGGAGGTGATCTCTCTGGAAACACCATATATTTT | . | . | TRBJ1-3 | TRBV2
CASSSRGTEAFF | TGTGCCAGCAGCTCCAGGGGCACTGAAGCTTTCTTT | . | . | TRBJ1-1 | TRBV7-9
CASSQSCSLAGGETQYF | TGCGCCAGCAGTCAATCTTGCAGTTTGGCCGGGGGTGAGACCCAGTACTTC | . | . | TRBJ2-5 | TRBV23-1
CASSPGGQVTGELFF | TGTGCCAGCAGCCCGGGGGGACAGGTCACCGGGGAGCTGTTTTTT | . | . | TRBJ2-2 | TRBV7-9
CASSKDSGTGNTIYF | TGTGCCAGCAGTAAAGACTCCGGGACTGGAAACACCATATATTTT | . | . | TRBJ1-3 | TRBV7-3
CASSVTGDWGQPQHF | TGTGCCAGCAGCGTCACAGGGGATTGGGGTCAGCCCCAGCATTTT | . | TRBD1 | TRBJ1-5 | TRBV9